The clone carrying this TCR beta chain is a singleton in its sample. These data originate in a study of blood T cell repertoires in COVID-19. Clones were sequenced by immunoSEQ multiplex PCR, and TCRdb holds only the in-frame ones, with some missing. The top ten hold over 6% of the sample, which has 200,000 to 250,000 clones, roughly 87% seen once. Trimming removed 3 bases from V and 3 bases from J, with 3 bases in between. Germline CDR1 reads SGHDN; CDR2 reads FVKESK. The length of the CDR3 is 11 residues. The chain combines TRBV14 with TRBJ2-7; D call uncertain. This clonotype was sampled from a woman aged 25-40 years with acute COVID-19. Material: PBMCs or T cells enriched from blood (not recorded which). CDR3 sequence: CASSQYYEQYF. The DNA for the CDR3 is TGTGCCAGCAGCCAGTACTACGAGCAGTACTTC. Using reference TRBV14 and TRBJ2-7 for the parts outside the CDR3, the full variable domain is EAGVTQFPSHSVIEKGQTVTLRCDPISGHDNLYWYRRVMGKEIKFLLHFVKESKQDESGMPNNRFLAERTGGTYSTLKVQPAELEDSGVYFCASSQYYEQYFGPGTRLTVT.